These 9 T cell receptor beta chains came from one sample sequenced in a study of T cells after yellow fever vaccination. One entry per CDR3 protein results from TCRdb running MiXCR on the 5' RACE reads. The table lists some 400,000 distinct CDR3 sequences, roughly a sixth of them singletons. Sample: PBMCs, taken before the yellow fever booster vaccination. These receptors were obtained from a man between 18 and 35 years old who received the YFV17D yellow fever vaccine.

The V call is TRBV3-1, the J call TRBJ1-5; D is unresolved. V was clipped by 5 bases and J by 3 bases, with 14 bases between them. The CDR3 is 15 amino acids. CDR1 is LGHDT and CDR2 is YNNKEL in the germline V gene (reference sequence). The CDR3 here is CASSLTGRYNQPQHF. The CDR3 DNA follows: TGTGCCAGCAGCTTGACCGGCCGGTACAATCAGCCCCAGCATTTT.

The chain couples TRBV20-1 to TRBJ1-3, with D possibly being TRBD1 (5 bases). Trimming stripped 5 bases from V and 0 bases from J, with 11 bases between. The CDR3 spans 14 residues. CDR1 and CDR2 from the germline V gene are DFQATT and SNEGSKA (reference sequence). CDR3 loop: CSAAGGFSGNTIYF. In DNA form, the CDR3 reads TGCAGTGCTGCTGGGGGGTTCTCTGGAAACACCATATATTTT.

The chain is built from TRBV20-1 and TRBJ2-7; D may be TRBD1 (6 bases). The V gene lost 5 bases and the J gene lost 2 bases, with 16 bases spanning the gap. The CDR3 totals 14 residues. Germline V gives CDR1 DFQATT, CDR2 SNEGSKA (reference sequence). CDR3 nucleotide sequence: TGCAGTGCTCCCGACCGGGACAAACCCTACGAGCAGTACGTC. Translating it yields CSAPDRDKPYEQYV.

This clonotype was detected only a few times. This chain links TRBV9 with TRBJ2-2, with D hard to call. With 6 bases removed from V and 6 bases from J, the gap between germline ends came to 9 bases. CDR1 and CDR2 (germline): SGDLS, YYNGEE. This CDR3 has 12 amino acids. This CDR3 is CASKGASGELFF. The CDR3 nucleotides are TGTGCCAGCAAAGGTGCATCCGGGGAGCTGTTTTTT.

The CDR3 protein is CASSQAGNRYEQYF. The CDR3 DNA sequence: TGTGCCAGCAGTCAAGCCGGGAACCGCTACGAGCAGTACTTC. This rearrangement joins TRBV6-5 to TRBJ2-7, with D possibly being TRBD2 (5 bases). The CDR3 is 14 residues long. Germline lookup yields CDR1 MNHEY and CDR2 SVGAGI. The ends were cut back, 5 bases at V and 3 bases at J, with 14 bases in the middle.

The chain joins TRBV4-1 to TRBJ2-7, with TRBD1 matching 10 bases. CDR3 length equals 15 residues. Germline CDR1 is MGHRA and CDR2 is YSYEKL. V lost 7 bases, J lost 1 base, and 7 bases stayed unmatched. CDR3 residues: CASTPGQGLSYEQYF. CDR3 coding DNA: TGCGCCAGCACCCCGGGACAGGGGTTGTCCTACGAGCAGTACTTC.

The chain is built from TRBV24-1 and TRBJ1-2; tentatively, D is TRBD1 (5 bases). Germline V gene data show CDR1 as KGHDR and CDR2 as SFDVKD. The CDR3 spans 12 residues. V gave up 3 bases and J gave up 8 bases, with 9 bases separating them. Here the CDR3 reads CATSDEGRGYTF. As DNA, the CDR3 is TGTGCCACCAGTGATGAGGGGCGAGGCTACACCTTC.

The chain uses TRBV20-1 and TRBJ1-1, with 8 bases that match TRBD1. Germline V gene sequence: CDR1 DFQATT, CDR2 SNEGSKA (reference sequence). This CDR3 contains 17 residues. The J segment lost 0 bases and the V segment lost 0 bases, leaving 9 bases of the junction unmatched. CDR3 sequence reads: CSARDQGALSMNTEAFF. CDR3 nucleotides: TGCAGTGCTAGAGATCAGGGGGCCCTCTCCATGAACACTGAAGCTTTCTTT.

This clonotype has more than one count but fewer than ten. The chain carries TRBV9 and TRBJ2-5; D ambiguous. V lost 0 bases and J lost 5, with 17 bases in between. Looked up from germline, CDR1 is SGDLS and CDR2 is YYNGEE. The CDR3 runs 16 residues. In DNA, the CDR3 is TGTGCCAGCAGCGTAGGAGGTGGATTGGGCAGGGAGACCCAGTACTTC. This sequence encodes CASSVGGGLGRETQYF.